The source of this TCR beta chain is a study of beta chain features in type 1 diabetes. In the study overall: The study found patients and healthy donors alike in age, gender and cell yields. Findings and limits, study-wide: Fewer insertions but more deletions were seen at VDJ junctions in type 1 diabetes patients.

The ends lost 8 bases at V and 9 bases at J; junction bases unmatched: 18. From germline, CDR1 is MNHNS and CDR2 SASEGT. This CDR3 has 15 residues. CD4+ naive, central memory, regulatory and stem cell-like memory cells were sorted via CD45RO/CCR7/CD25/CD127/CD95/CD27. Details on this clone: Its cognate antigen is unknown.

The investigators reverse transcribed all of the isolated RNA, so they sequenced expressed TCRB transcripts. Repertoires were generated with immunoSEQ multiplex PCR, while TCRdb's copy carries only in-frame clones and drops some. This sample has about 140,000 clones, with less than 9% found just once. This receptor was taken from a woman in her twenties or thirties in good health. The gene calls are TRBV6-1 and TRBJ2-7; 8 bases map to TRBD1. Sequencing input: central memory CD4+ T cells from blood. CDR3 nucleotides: TGTGCCAGCGTACGGGGCAGAGACAGGGGTACCGCGCAGTACTTC. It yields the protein CASVRGRDRGTAQYF.